Sequencing of this T cell receptor beta chain was carried out in a study of blood T cell repertoires in COVID-19. Study context: The study drew acute and convalescent COVID-19 samples from the United States, Italy and Spain.

Original processing methods: Estimates of nucleated cell counts were drawn from the amplification of reference gene primers. Here immunoSEQ multiplex PCR was the method, and the copy in TCRdb shows in-frame clones only, minus some. V and J calls plus clone size are reproduced from that table; the DNA served to infer D and trimming. The repertoire holds under 350,000 clones, with approximately 85% as singletons. This CDR3 contains 14 residues. Trimming removed 0 bases from V and 2 bases from J, with 6 bases in between. Per the germline V gene, CDR1 is SGHRS and CDR2 is YFSETQ. Of note for this clone: Different DNA sequences within this sample yield the same CDR3.

Sequencing was done on a sample of peripheral blood. The chain recombines TRBV5-1 with TRBJ1-3, with D possibly being TRBD1 (5 bases). The sequence derives from a human donor in a cohort sampled during active COVID-19. CDR3 coding DNA: TGCGCCAGCAGCTTGGCAGGGACTGGAAACACCATATATTTT. This gives the protein CASSLAGTGNTIYF.